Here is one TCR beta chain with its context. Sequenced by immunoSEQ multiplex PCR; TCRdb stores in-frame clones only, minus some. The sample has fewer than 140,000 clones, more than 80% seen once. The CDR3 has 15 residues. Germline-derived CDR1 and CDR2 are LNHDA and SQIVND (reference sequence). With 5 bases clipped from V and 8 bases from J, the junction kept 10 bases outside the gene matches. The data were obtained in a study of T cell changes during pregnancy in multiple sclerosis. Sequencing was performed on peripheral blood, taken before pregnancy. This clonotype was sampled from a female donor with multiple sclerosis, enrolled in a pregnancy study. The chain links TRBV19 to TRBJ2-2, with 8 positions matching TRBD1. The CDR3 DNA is TGTGCCAGTAGTTTCACAGGGGGAGCTTCGGGGGAGCTGTTTTTT. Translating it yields CASSFTGGASGELFF.